The entry that follows covers one T cell receptor beta chain sequence. These data originate in a study of T cells in Graves' hyperthyroidism and ophthalmopathy. Amplification yielded TCR beta CDR3 regions, with RNA transcripts as the source. Using the HTBI primer set, a first-round RT-PCR was run on the TCR CDR3. TCRdb re-derived calls from the multiplex PCR reads in MiXCR, one entry per CDR3 protein. The data show approximately 560,000 distinct CDR3 sequences, roughly 46% seen once. Germline loops: CDR1 DFQATT, CDR2 SNEGSKA (reference sequence). V lost 2 bases and J lost 3, with 8 bases in between. CDR3 length: 12 residues. Exclusions: uncontrolled infection, other autoimmune disease, pregnancy, lactation.

This rearrangement joins TRBV20-1 to TRBJ2-7, with D uncertain. This clonotype was sampled from a woman aged 18-30 years with Graves' hyperthyroidism. The specimen was peripheral blood or thyroid tissue (not recorded which). CDR3 sequence: CSARFSSYEQYF. CDR3 DNA sequence: TGCAGTGCTAGATTTAGCAGCTACGAGCAGTACTTC.